This T cell receptor (beta chain) appears in the sequencing data of a study of blood T cell repertoires in COVID-19. In the original analysis: Estimated nucleated cell counts came from reference gene primer amplification. Repertoires were generated with immunoSEQ multiplex PCR, while TCRdb's copy carries only in-frame clones and drops some. Clone size and the V and J calls come from that table; the DNA yielded D and trimming. The sample lists a few hundred thousand clones; about 89% were seen once. V was cut by 0 bases and J by 12 bases, with 14 bases left in between. CDR1 is MGHRA, CDR2 YSYEKL, per germline. CDR3 length equals 13 residues.

The rearrangement joins TRBV4-1 to TRBJ2-5; tentatively, D is TRBD2 (5 bases). This receptor was obtained from a man aged 35 to 55 in a cohort exposed to, infected with or recovered from COVID-19 (not recorded which). The sample comprised PBMCs or T cells enriched from blood (not recorded which). The CDR3 here is CASSQDPRRAEYF. CDR3 sequence (DNA): TGCGCCAGCAGCCAAGACCCAAGGCGGGCCGAGTACTTC.